A single sample gave rise to the 32 T cell receptor beta chains below, sequenced in a study of T cell changes during pregnancy in multiple sclerosis. The protocol was immunoSEQ multiplex PCR, while the TCRdb copy is restricted to in-frame clones and leaves out a portion. The sample carries roughly 26,000 clones, 89% recorded once. Specimen: CD8+ T cells from peripheral blood mononuclear cells, collected in the second trimester of pregnancy. These receptors originate from a female donor with multiple sclerosis, enrolled in a pregnancy study.

The chain combines TRBV5-4 with TRBJ2-1; TRBD1 agrees at 9 bases. The CDR3 loop spans 16 amino acids. CDR1 and CDR2 from the germline V gene are SGHNT and YYREEE (reference sequence). V lost 3 bases, J lost 3 bases, and 7 bases stayed unmatched. DNA for the CDR3: TGTGCCAGCAGCTCCCTTACAGGGGGCCTCTACAATGAGCAGTTCTTC. Its translation: CASSSLTGGLYNEQFF.

The CDR3 DNA sequence: TGTGCCAGCAGTCCAGAGGGGGGGGACTATGGCTACACCTTC. Translating it yields CASSPEGGDYGYTF. V gene TRBV28 combines with J gene TRBJ1-2; weak D call: TRBD1 (6 bases). The CDR3 sequence is 14 residues long. Germline CDR1 is MDHEN and CDR2 is SYDVKM. The V gene lost 5 bases and the J gene lost 3 bases, with 13 bases spanning the gap.

The rearrangement uses TRBV18 and TRBJ1-2; 8 nucleotides line up with TRBD1. The V gene end was trimmed by 4 bases and the J gene end by 2 bases; junction bases not matched to a gene: 12. This CDR3 has 17 amino acids. Germline V gene data show CDR1 as KGHSH and CDR2 as LQKENI. The CDR3 spells CASSLRTGQERNYGYTF. CDR3 nucleotides: TGTGCCAGCTCACTCCGGACAGGGCAAGAGAGGAACTATGGCTACACCTTC.

The V gene is TRBV7-8, the J gene TRBJ2-1; D ambiguous. Germline V gene lookup returns CDR1 SGHVS and CDR2 FQNEAQ. Trimming took 10 bases from V and 8 from J, leaving 12 bases between them. There are 11 residues in the CDR3. For the CDR3, the DNA is TGTGCCATCGAAATCCGGGATGAGCAGTTCTTC. Amino acid sequence: CAIEIRDEQFF.

The chain links TRBV6-6 to TRBJ2-7; 7 positions agree with TRBD2. The CDR3 consists of 15 residues. The germline gives CDR1 MNHNY, CDR2 SVGAGI (reference sequence). V was pared by 0 bases and J by 6 bases, with 8 bases of the junction left unmatched. CDR3 sequence (DNA): TGTGCCAGCAGTTACTCGGGGCTAGCGGAGGGCGAGCAGTACTTC. Translation gives CASSYSGLAEGEQYF.

The V and J genes are TRBV7-6 and TRBJ1-2; D may be TRBD1 (6 bases). In germline, CDR1 is SGHVS, CDR2 FNYEAQ. The germline V and J ends were trimmed by 2 bases and 11 bases, with 24 bases remaining between them. The CDR3 contains 16 residues. DNA for the CDR3: TGTGCCAGCAGCTTAACACCGACAGTAGGGCCTACAGGGTACACCTTC. It specifies CASSLTPTVGPTGYTF.

J is TRBJ2-7 and V is TRBV27, with TRBD2 matching 10 bases. V lost 4 bases to trimming and J lost 0 bases; unmatched junction nucleotides: 3. Germline CDR1 and CDR2: MNHEY and SMNVEV (reference sequence). This CDR3 is built from 15 residues. CDR3 sequence: CASSSLAGSSYEQYF. The CDR3, as DNA: TGTGCCAGCAGTTCACTAGCGGGAAGCTCCTACGAGCAGTACTTC.

This chain uses TRBV13 with TRBJ2-3, with D possibly matching TRBD2 (6 bases). CDR1 is PRHDT and CDR2 is FYEKMQ in the germline V gene (reference sequence). CDR3 size: 16 residues. The V and J ends lost 4 bases and 1 base respectively, with 15 bases between them. CDR3 region: CASSSSAGRGTDTQYF. DNA for the CDR3: TGTGCCAGCAGCTCCAGTGCCGGGAGAGGCACAGATACGCAGTATTTT.

The V and J genes are TRBV5-4 and TRBJ1-1; D ambiguous. The CDR3 sequence is 12 residues long. Germline CDR1 is SGHNT and CDR2 is YYREEE (reference sequence). Trimming pared 2 bases from V and 5 bases from J, leaving 7 bases between. CDR3 loop: CASSFLETEAFF. CDR3 bases: TGTGCCAGCAGCTTTTTGGAGACTGAAGCTTTCTTT.

The gene calls are TRBV5-4 and TRBJ2-1; no firm D call. Trimming shortened V by 3 bases and J by 7 bases, and 8 bases separated the two germline ends. Germline V CDR1 and CDR2: SGHNT, YYREEE (reference sequence). The CDR3 contains 12 residues. The CDR3 coding sequence is TGTGCCAGCAGCTCGGTGAATAATGAGCAGTTCTTC. It codes for CASSSVNNEQFF. Drawing the rest from reference TRBV5-4 and TRBJ2-1, the complete variable domain is ETGVTQSPTHLIKTRGQQVTLRCSSQSGHNTVSWYQQALGQGPQFIFQYYREEENGRGNFPPRFSGLQFPNYSSELNVNALELDDSALYLCASSSVNNEQFFGPGTRLTVL.

The chain couples TRBV11-2 to TRBJ2-1, with 12 bases fitting TRBD2. The CDR3 is made up of 16 amino acids. CDR1 is SGHAT, CDR2 FQNNGV, per germline. J lost 1 base, V lost 2 bases, and 0 bases had no gene match. The DNA of the CDR3 is TGTGCCAGCAGCTTAACTAGCGGGAGGTCCTACAATGAGCAGTTCTTC. Translating gives CASSLTSGRSYNEQFF.

J is TRBJ2-7 and V is TRBV28, with a possible D match to TRBD2 (6 bases). The CDR3 covers 14 residues. The V end was cut by 8 bases, the J end by 7 bases, with 21 bases between. Germline CDR1 is MDHEN and CDR2 is SYDVKM. The CDR3 spells CASFSSGGIEEQYF. DNA for the CDR3: TGTGCCAGCTTCAGTTCGGGCGGGATAGAGGAGCAGTACTTC.

CDR3 DNA: TGTGCCACCCGCCGACTAGGGAATGAGCAGTTCTTC. Translation gives CATRRLGNEQFF. This chain uses TRBV28 with TRBJ2-1, with D perhaps TRBD2 (6 bases). CDR3 size: 12 residues. Germline-derived CDR1 and CDR2 are MDHEN and SYDVKM. The germline V and J ends were trimmed by 10 bases and 7 bases, with 14 bases remaining between them.

V usage is TRBV11-2 and J usage is TRBJ2-1; the D gene is possibly TRBD1 (5 bases). The CDR3 is made up of 14 amino acids. The germline V and J ends were trimmed by 5 bases and 6 bases, with 14 bases remaining between them. Looked up from germline, CDR1 is SGHAT and CDR2 is FQNNGV. CDR3 sequence: CASSLVGAGNEQFF. As DNA, the CDR3 is TGTGCCAGCAGCCTCGTAGGGGCTGGCAATGAGCAGTTCTTC. Full variable domain (remainder filled in from reference TRBV11-2 and TRBJ2-1): EAGVAQSPRYKIIEKRQSVAFWCNPISGHATLYWYQQILGQGPKLLIQFQNNGVVDDSQLPKDRFSAERLKGVDSTLKIQPAKLEDSAVYLCASSLVGAGNEQFFGPGTRLTVL.

The rearrangement joins TRBV19 to TRBJ1-4, with TRBD1 matching over 7 bases. Germline V gene data show CDR1 as LNHDA and CDR2 as SQIVND (reference sequence). The CDR3 extends over 16 amino acids. V was pared by 1 base and J by 0 bases, with 2 bases of the junction left unmatched. The CDR3 DNA sequence: TGTGCCAGTAGTATAGGCACAGGGGCAACTAATGAAAAACTGTTTTTT. Translation: CASSIGTGATNEKLFF.

The gene calls are TRBV6-4 and TRBJ2-1; D is possibly TRBD1 (5 bases). Germline loops: CDR1 MRHNA, CDR2 SNTAGT. V lost 8 bases to trimming and J lost 2 bases, with 10 bases between them. This CDR3 contains 13 residues. CDR3 residues: CASSDRTYNEQFF. The DNA for the CDR3 is TGTGCCAGCTCCGACAGAACCTACAATGAGCAGTTCTTC.

The gene calls are TRBV9 and TRBJ2-3; 12 bases are shared with TRBD2. CDR1 SGDLS and CDR2 YYNGEE come from the germline V gene. Trimming removed 0 bases from V and 1 base from J; junction bases left unmatched: 12. This CDR3 is 20 amino acids long. The CDR3 sequence: CASSVDWFRLAGDRTDTQYF. As DNA, the CDR3 is TGTGCCAGCAGCGTAGATTGGTTTCGACTAGCGGGAGATCGCACAGATACGCAGTATTTT. Combining the CDR3 with reference TRBV9 and TRBJ2-3 gives the whole variable domain DSGVTQTPKHLITATGQRVTLRCSPRSGDLSVYWYQQSLDQGLQFLIQYYNGEERAKGNILERFSAQQFPDLHSELNLSSLELGDSALYFCASSVDWFRLAGDRTDTQYFGPGTRLTVL.

J is TRBJ2-7 and V is TRBV28; 11 bases are a match to TRBD2. This CDR3 is built from 12 residues. The trim removed 10 bases at V and 7 bases at J, leaving 6 bases unmatched. The germline CDR1 and CDR2 sequences are MDHEN and SYDVKM. CDR3 in DNA: TGTGCCACTTCGGGACTAGCGGAGGAGCAGTACTTC. Protein: CATSGLAEEQYF.

A word on this clone: This CDR3 is also generated by other DNA sequences in the sample. V is TRBV11-3 and J is TRBJ2-1, with D perhaps TRBD1 (6 bases). V lost 3 bases and J 7 bases, leaving 10 bases between the germline ends. Germline V lookup: CDR1 SGHNT, CDR2 YENEEA. The CDR3 has 13 residues. The CDR3 bases are TGTGCCAGCAGCTTGGGGGCGGCAAATGAGCAGTTCTTC. Protein sequence: CASSLGAANEQFF. Using reference TRBV11-3 and TRBJ2-1 for the parts outside the CDR3, the full variable domain is EAGVVQSPRYKIIEKKQPVAFWCNPISGHNTLYWYLQNLGQGPELLIRYENEEAVDDSQLPKDRFSAERLKGVDSTLKIQPAELGDSAVYLCASSLGAANEQFFGPGTRLTVL.

V usage is TRBV5-1 and J usage is TRBJ2-2; D uncertain. CDR3 length: 12 amino acids. V shed 3 bases and J shed 8 bases, with 8 bases lying between them. Germline CDR1 SGHRS, CDR2 YFSETQ. CDR3 coding DNA: TGCGCCAGCAGCTCGATCGAGGGGGAGCTGTTTTTT. It is translated as CASSSIEGELFF. The whole variable domain, remainder taken from reference TRBV5-1 and TRBJ2-2, is KAGVTQTPRYLIKTRGQQVTLSCSPISGHRSVSWYQQTPGQGLQFLFEYFSETQRNKGNFPGRFSGRQFSNSRSEMNVSTLELGDSALYLCASSSIEGELFFGEGSRLTVL.

This clone was seen more than once but under ten times. The CDR3 sequence is CASSLGAGGDGYTF. The CDR3 region has the DNA TGTGCCAGCAGCTTGGGGGCAGGGGGCGACGGCTACACCTTC. This chain joins TRBV5-4 and TRBJ1-2; the match to TRBD1 covers 8 bases. CDR3 length: 14 residues. Germline V lookup: CDR1 SGHNT, CDR2 YYREEE (reference sequence). V shed 0 bases, J shed 8 bases, and the junction held 6 bases outside the gene matches.

V gene TRBV5-5 combines with J gene TRBJ2-3; TRBD1 agrees at 7 bases. Germline trimming cut 0 bases from V and 2 bases from J; bases unmatched to any gene: 6. The CDR3 runs to 16 residues. Looked up from germline, CDR1 is SGHKS and CDR2 is YYEKEE (reference sequence). The CDR3 spells CASSLEQGRITDTQYF. CDR3 coding DNA: TGTGCCAGCAGCTTGGAACAGGGGCGAATCACAGATACGCAGTATTTT.

V is TRBV19 and J is TRBJ2-7, with 7 bases fitting TRBD2. The V segment lost 1 base and the J segment 7 bases; nucleotides outside the gene matches: 10. Germline CDR1 LNHDA, CDR2 SQIVND (reference sequence). The CDR3 totals 15 residues. In DNA form, the CDR3 reads TGTGCCAGTAGTATAGTTAACGCGGGAGTCGGAGAGCAGTACTTC. The encoded protein is CASSIVNAGVGEQYF.

CDR3 loop: CASSLAGGPIGELFF. Written as DNA, the CDR3 is TGCGCCAGCAGCTTGGCGGGAGGGCCGATCGGGGAGCTGTTTTTT. This chain links TRBV5-1 with TRBJ2-2; 8 nucleotides agree with TRBD2. This CDR3 has 15 residues. The trim removed 0 bases at V and 7 bases at J, leaving 5 bases unmatched. CDR1 is SGHRS and CDR2 is YFSETQ in the germline V gene.

V gene TRBV28 combines with J gene TRBJ2-7; TRBD2 matches 7 bases. J was trimmed by 2 bases and V by 6 bases; bases with no gene match: 7. The CDR3 length is 14 residues. Germline V CDR1 and CDR2: MDHEN, SYDVKM. The CDR3 sequence: CASSSPGTTYEQYF. CDR3 nucleotide sequence: TGTGCCAGCAGCTCTCCCGGGACTACCTACGAGCAGTACTTC.

V and J are TRBV4-3 and TRBJ2-5; 11 bases fit TRBD2. Per the germline V gene, CDR1 is LGHNA and CDR2 is YSLEER. J gave up 3 bases and V 1 base, and 1 base lay outside the gene matches. This CDR3 contains 15 residues. CDR3 region: CASSQGGLAEETQYF. The CDR3 DNA reads as TGCGCCAGCAGCCAAGGGGGACTAGCGGAAGAGACCCAGTACTTC.

This sequence joins TRBV9 and TRBJ1-3; 7 bases fit TRBD1. Trimming took 3 bases from V and 5 from J; bases not matched to a gene: 5. The CDR3 runs 14 residues. The germline V gene has CDR1 SGDLS and CDR2 YYNGEE. The CDR3 loop reads CASSGLTGRNTIYF. Written as DNA, the CDR3 is TGTGCCAGCAGCGGATTGACAGGGAGAAACACCATATATTTT.

The J gene is TRBJ1-3, the V gene TRBV13; 8 positions match TRBD1. Trimming removed 5 bases from V and 2 bases from J; junction bases left unmatched: 8. The CDR3 length is 16 residues. Looked up from germline, CDR1 is PRHDT and CDR2 is FYEKMQ (reference sequence). As DNA, the CDR3 is TGTGCCAGCAGCATCGAACCGGGACAGGCTGGAAACACCATATATTTT. This gives the protein CASSIEPGQAGNTIYF. The whole variable domain, filled in from reference TRBV13 and TRBJ1-3, reads AAGVIQSPRHLIKEKRETATLKCYPIPRHDTVYWYQQGPGQDPQFLISFYEKMQSDKGSIPDRFSAQQFSDYHSELNMSSLELGDSALYFCASSIEPGQAGNTIYFGEGSWLTVV.

The chain uses TRBV20-1 and TRBJ2-7; 7 nucleotides line up with TRBD2. CDR1 DFQATT and CDR2 SNEGSKA come from the germline V gene (reference sequence). Germline trimming cut 6 bases from V and 10 bases from J; bases unmatched to any gene: 9. The CDR3 consists of 11 residues. The CDR3 here is CSAWGGQDQYF. The CDR3 DNA follows: TGCAGTGCGTGGGGAGGGCAGGACCAGTACTTC.

The rearrangement joins TRBV18 to TRBJ2-7, with D possibly matching TRBD1 (6 bases). This CDR3 has 13 amino acids. Trimming removed 2 bases from V and 7 bases from J, with 12 bases in between. Germline-derived CDR1 and CDR2 are KGHSH and LQKENI. The CDR3 sequence: CASSPYPDREQYF. For the CDR3, the DNA is TGTGCCAGCTCACCATACCCCGACAGGGAGCAGTACTTC.

The chain employs TRBV6-5 and TRBJ2-3, with D unresolved. The CDR3 runs to 14 residues. From germline, CDR1 is MNHEY and CDR2 SVGAGI. Trimming removed 4 bases at V and 4 bases at J, with 12 bases between. CDR3 coding DNA: TGTGCCAGCAGTTCGCATTTGGCAGCAGATACGCAGTATTTT. It codes for CASSSHLAADTQYF.

V usage is TRBV28 and J usage is TRBJ1-2, with D maybe TRBD1 (5 bases). Germline V lookup: CDR1 MDHEN, CDR2 SYDVKM. V was clipped by 3 bases and J by 7 bases, with 15 bases between them. The CDR3 runs 14 residues. The CDR3 region is CASSLLDRAFGYTF. The DNA for the CDR3 is TGTGCCAGCAGTTTGCTTGACAGAGCTTTTGGCTACACCTTC.